This T cell receptor beta chain was captured in a study of tumor-infiltrating lymphocytes in primary liver carcinoma. TCR beta cDNA was reverse-transcribed from 450 to 500 ng of total RNA. The reaction used a constant-region primer and ProtoScript II reverse transcriptase. ARM-PCR was slightly modified, and three nested multiplex PCR rounds with it gave rise to the TCR beta libraries. Two initial PCR rounds of about 11 cycles each paired TRBV1-TRBV30 forward primers with a C-beta reverse primer. TCRdb itself ran the multiplex PCR reads through MiXCR, one entry per CDR3 protein. The repertoire includes around 330,000 distinct CDR3 sequences, around three fifths of them detected once, and approximately 9.4% sits in the top ten. The sample holds many counts of this clonotype. The study extracted blood RNA from unsorted whole blood and also extracted germline DNA. Germline V gives CDR1 MNHEY, CDR2 SVGEGT. This CDR3 is built from 15 residues. After removal of 5 bases from V and 2 bases from J, the junction contained 9 bases not matched to a gene.

The sequenced sample was peripheral blood. The chain is built from TRBV6-2 or TRBV6-3 and TRBJ2-7; TRBD1 agrees at 7 bases. The receptor was derived from a man in his forties or fifties with primary liver carcinoma and hepatitis B virus infection. As DNA, the CDR3 is TGTGCCAGCAGTGAGACAGGGCTTGGAGCCTACGAGCAGTACTTC. Amino acid sequence: CASSETGLGAYEQYF.